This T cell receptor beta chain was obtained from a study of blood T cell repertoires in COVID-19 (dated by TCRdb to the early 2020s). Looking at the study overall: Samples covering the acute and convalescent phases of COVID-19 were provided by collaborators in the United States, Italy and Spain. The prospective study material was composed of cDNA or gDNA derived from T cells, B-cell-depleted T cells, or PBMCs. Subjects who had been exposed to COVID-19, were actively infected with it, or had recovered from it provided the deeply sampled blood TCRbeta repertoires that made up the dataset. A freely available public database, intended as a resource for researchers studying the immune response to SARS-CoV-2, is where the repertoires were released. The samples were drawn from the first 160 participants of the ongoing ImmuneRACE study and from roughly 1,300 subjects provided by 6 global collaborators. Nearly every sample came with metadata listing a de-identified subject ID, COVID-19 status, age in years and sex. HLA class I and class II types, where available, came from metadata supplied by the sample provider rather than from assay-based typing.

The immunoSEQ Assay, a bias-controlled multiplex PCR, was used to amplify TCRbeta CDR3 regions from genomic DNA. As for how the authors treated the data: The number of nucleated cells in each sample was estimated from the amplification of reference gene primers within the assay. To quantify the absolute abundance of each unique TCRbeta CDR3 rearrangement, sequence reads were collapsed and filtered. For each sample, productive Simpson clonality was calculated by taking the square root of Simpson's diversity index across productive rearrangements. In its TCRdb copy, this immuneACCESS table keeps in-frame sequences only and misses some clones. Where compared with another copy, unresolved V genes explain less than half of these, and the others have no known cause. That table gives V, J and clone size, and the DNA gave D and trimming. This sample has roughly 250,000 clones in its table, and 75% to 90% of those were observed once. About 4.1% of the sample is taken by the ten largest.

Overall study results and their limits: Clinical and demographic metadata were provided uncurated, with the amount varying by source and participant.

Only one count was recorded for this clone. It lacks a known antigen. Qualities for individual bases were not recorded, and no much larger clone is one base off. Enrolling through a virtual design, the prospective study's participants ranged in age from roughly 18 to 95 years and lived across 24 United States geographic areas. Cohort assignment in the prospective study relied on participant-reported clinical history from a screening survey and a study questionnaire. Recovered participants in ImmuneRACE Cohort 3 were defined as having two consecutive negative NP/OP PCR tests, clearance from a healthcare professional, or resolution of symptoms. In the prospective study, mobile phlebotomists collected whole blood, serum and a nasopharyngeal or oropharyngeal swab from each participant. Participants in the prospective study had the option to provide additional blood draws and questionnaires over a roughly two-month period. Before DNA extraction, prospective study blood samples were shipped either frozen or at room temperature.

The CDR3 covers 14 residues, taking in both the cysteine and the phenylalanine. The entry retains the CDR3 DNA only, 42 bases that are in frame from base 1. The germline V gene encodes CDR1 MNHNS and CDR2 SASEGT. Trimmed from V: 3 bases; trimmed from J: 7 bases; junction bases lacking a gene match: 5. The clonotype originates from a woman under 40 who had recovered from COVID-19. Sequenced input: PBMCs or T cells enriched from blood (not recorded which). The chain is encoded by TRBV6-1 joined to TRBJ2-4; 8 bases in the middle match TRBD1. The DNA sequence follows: TGTGCCAGCAGTGAGGGACAGGAGGTGAACATTCAGTACTTC. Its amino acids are CASSEGQEVNIQYF.